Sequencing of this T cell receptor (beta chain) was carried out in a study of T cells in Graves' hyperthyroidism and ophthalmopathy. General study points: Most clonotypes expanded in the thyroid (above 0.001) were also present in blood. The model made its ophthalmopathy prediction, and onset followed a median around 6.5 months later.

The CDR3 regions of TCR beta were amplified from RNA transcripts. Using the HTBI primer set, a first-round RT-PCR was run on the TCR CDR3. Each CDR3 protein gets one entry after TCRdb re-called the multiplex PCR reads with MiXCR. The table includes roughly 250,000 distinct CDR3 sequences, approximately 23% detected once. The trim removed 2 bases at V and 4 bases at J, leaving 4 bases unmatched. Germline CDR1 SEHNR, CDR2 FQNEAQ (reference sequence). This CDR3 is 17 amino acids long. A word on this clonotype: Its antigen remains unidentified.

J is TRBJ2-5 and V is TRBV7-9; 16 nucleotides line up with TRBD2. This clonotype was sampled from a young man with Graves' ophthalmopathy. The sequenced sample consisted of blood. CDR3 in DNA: TGTGCCAGCAGCTTATCGGGACTAGCGGGAGGGCCAGAGACCCAGTACTTC. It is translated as CASSLSGLAGGPETQYF.